The source of this T cell receptor (beta chain) is a study of blood T cells in healthy people across ages. Study-wide background: In model experiments, template switching was able to capture about one barcoded beta molecule for every two T cells that were present.

Primers used in a second PCR of about 6 to 11 cycles were a sample-barcoded 5' primer and a J-beta primer mix. Paired-end reads containing CDR3 totaled no fewer than 3 million for each sample. One entry per CDR3 protein, called by TCRdb with MiXCR from the 5' RACE reads. There are roughly 560,000 distinct CDR3 sequences in the sample; around 24% occur only once, and roughly 10% lies in the top ten. This clonotype was picked up a small number of times. The authors extracted at least 5 micrograms of total RNA per sample. V lost 3 bases and J lost 3, with 11 bases in between. This CDR3 is built from 14 residues. The data also belong to a second study, concerning T cells of mothers and their children.

The sample was blood. The clonotype comes from a boy aged 5-17 years in good health. The gene calls are TRBV12-3 or TRBV12-4 and TRBJ2-5, with D unclear. Here the CDR3 DNA reads TGTGCCAGCAGTTTCGGCCAGGCAGAAGAGACCCAGTACTTC. The encoded protein is CASSFGQAEETQYF.